Below, 27 T cell receptor beta chains from the same sample are listed, as sequenced in a study of T cell repertoires in cytomegalovirus infection. Using its own MiXCR run on the reads, TCRdb lists one record per CDR3 protein. This repertoire shows some 280,000 distinct CDR3 sequences, roughly an eighth found once; its top ten account for roughly 8.9%. Material: PBMCs. These receptors were collected from a human donor in good health (CMV status not recorded). Some clones in this sample may be carry-over from other donors' samples.

The genes are TRBV20-1 and TRBJ1-6; D not resolved. The CDR3 length is 15 residues. CDR1 and CDR2 from the germline V gene are DFQATT and SNEGSKA (reference sequence). The V gene lost 1 base and the J gene lost 8 bases, with 15 bases spanning the gap. The DNA for the CDR3 is TGCAGTGCTAGAGGAGCCACCTCGGTGGATTCACCCCTCCACTTT. This translates into CSARGATSVDSPLHF.

This clonotype was seen at least ten times. The chain's CDR3 is CASRPGQDPDTEAFF. CDR3 nucleotides: TGTGCCAGCAGACCGGGACAGGATCCCGACACTGAAGCTTTCTTT. The rearrangement uses TRBV7-3 and TRBJ1-1; 8 nucleotides agree with TRBD1. V dropped 6 bases and J dropped 3; count of bases not matched to a gene: 9. The CDR3 has 15 amino acids. Germline V CDR1 and CDR2: SGHTA, FQGTGA.

The CDR3 is CSARDQRGASYNEQFF. CDR3 sequence (DNA): TGCAGTGCTAGAGATCAGAGGGGGGCTAGCTACAATGAGCAGTTCTTC. The J gene is TRBJ2-1, the V gene TRBV20-1; D tentatively fits TRBD1 or TRBD2 (6 bases each). CDR3 size: 16 residues. V was trimmed by 0 bases and J by 3 bases, leaving 15 bases between them. Germline CDR1 is DFQATT and CDR2 is SNEGSKA (reference sequence).

V is TRBV20-1 and J is TRBJ2-5, with 7 nucleotides matching TRBD2. Germline CDR1 and CDR2: DFQATT and SNEGSKA (reference sequence). The V gene end was trimmed by 3 bases and the J gene end by 2 bases; junction bases not matched to a gene: 6. There are 14 residues in the CDR3. CDR3 in amino acids: CSASWLAAQETQYF. The CDR3 DNA reads as TGCAGTGCTAGTTGGCTAGCGGCTCAAGAGACCCAGTACTTC.

The chain employs TRBV4-2 and TRBJ2-5; D possibly uses TRBD1 or TRBD2 (5 bases each). The CDR3 loop spans 16 amino acids. Germline CDR1 and CDR2: LGHNA and YNFKEQ. Trimming removed 0 bases at V and 3 bases at J, with 14 bases between. The CDR3 coding sequence is TGTGCCAGCAGCCAAGATCGAGAGGGGTTGAAAGAGACCCAGTACTTC. Residues: CASSQDREGLKETQYF.

Many counts were recorded for this clonotype. This chain uses TRBV7-2 with TRBJ2-2; D remains ambiguous. This CDR3 has 16 residues. Trimming cost V 7 bases and J 0 bases, with 15 bases left between them. CDR1 and CDR2 from the germline V gene are SGHTA and FQGNSA. CDR3 protein: CASNRPSGPNTGELFF. DNA for the CDR3: TGTGCCAGCAACCGTCCTTCCGGGCCGAACACCGGGGAGCTGTTTTTT. The variable domain in full, completed from reference TRBV7-2 and TRBJ2-2, reads GAGVSQSPSNKVTEKGKDVELRCDPISGHTALYWYRQSLGQGLEFLIYFQGNSAPDKSGLPSDRFSAERTGGSVSTLTIQRTQQEDSAVYLCASNRPSGPNTGELFFGEGSRLTVL.

This clonotype was observed many times. V is TRBV6-2 or TRBV6-3 and J is TRBJ2-2; possibly TRBD2 for D (6 bases). V gave up 2 bases and J gave up 0 bases, with 13 bases separating them. The CDR3 is made up of 17 amino acids. Germline V gene lookup returns CDR1 MNHEY and CDR2 SVGEGT. This CDR3 reads CASSYPSSASNTGELFF. The CDR3 coding sequence is TGTGCCAGCAGTTACCCTTCTAGCGCCTCGAACACCGGGGAGCTGTTTTTT.

This clonotype was observed once. The chain joins TRBV29-1 to TRBJ1-1; D is ambiguous. The CDR3 spans 12 residues. With 7 bases removed from V and 5 bases from J, the gap between germline ends came to 14 bases. CDR1 and CDR2 (germline): SQVTM, ANQGSEA. CDR3: CSAAEGGTEAFF. CDR3 nucleotide sequence: TGCAGCGCCGCGGAGGGAGGGACTGAAGCTTTCTTT.

The chain joins TRBV12-3 or TRBV12-4 to TRBJ1-6; D remains ambiguous. The V gene lost 5 bases and the J gene lost 7 bases, with 9 bases spanning the gap. The CDR3 sequence is 13 residues long. The CDR3 DNA reads as TGTGCCAGCAGTGGAACGGTGAATTCACCCCTCCACTTT. As protein: CASSGTVNSPLHF.

This clonotype turned up a few times. This chain links TRBV28 with TRBJ2-5; 8 bases fit TRBD1. V lost 6 bases to trimming and J lost 1 base; unmatched junction nucleotides: 7. This CDR3 is 15 amino acids long. Germline CDR1 is MDHEN and CDR2 is SYDVKM. This CDR3 reads CASSNRGTGQETQYF. The CDR3 DNA sequence: TGTGCCAGCAGCAACAGGGGGACAGGCCAAGAGACCCAGTACTTC.

This clonotype was detected many times. The chain is built from TRBV12-3 or TRBV12-4 and TRBJ1-5; D uncertain. The CDR3 loop spans 14 amino acids. Trimming shortened V by 6 bases and J by 7 bases, and 16 bases separated the two germline ends. CDR3 DNA sequence: TGTGCCAGCAGCTACCGCGGCCCTGGGCAGCCCCAGCATTTT. This gives the protein CASSYRGPGQPQHF.

This clonotype showed up many times. V gene TRBV6-1 combines with J gene TRBJ1-1; TRBD1 might be the D (5 bases). V lost 6 bases to trimming and J lost 4 bases, with 18 bases between them. Germline V CDR1 and CDR2: MNHNS, SASEGT. This CDR3 region has 15 residues. The CDR3 DNA reads as TGTGCCAGCAGGGCCGACACGGACACGAGCACTGAAGCTTTCTTT. Residues: CASRADTDTSTEAFF.

This clonotype is judged medium-sized. The chain employs TRBV7-8 and TRBJ2-2, with D tentatively TRBD2 (5 bases). Germline V gene lookup returns CDR1 SGHVS and CDR2 FQNEAQ. V was cut by 4 bases and J by 5 bases, with 14 bases left in between. The CDR3 has 15 residues. The CDR3 region is CASSSSGIGTGELFF. DNA of the CDR3: TGTGCCAGCAGCTCTTCGGGGATCGGGACCGGGGAGCTGTTTTTT.

The sample holds a few counts of this clonotype. J is TRBJ2-7 and V is TRBV6-5; perhaps D is TRBD1 or TRBD2 (5 bases each). V was clipped by 2 bases and J by 7 bases, with 15 bases between them. This CDR3 has 14 amino acids. Germline loops: CDR1 MNHEY, CDR2 SVGAGI. The DNA of the CDR3 is TGTGCCAGCAGTTACGGGGACGGGATCTTGGAGCAGTACTTC. This encodes CASSYGDGILEQYF.

This clonotype appeared many times. The junction departs from the called germline gene at one end, perhaps through a read error. CDR3 coding DNA: TGTGCCAGCAGTTTAAGGGGGGGCACAGATACGCAGTATTTT. It is translated as CASSLRGGTDTQYF. The rearrangement uses TRBV7-3 and TRBJ2-3; D could derive from TRBD1 or TRBD2 (6 bases each). CDR1 and CDR2 from the germline V gene are SGHTA and FQGTGA. This CDR3 region has 14 residues.

As concerns this clonotype: It may be a read error: a sequence one base away is much more abundant. The chain employs TRBV7-9 and TRBJ1-1; D remains unclear. The length of the CDR3 is 12 residues. The germline gives CDR1 SEHNR, CDR2 FQNEAQ (reference sequence). The CDR3 region is CVSSFRAIGAFF. CDR3 nucleotides: TGTGTCAGCAGCTTCCGGGCTATAGGAGCTTTCTTT.

Notes on this clonotype: This sequence may be a read error, since a much larger clone differs from it by one base. The V and J genes are TRBV7-2 and TRBJ2-7; D is perhaps TRBD2 (7 bases). V lost 5 bases and J 6 bases, leaving 23 bases between the germline ends. The CDR3 has 16 residues. The V gene's germline CDR1 is SGHTA and CDR2 FQGNSA. The CDR3, as DNA: TGTGCCAGCAGCCCCGGACTAGGGGGGGTCGGGGTCGAGCAGTACTTC. Translation: CASSPGLGGVGVEQYF.

The sample holds a few counts of this clonotype. The rearrangement joins TRBV7-6 to TRBJ2-1; 11 positions match TRBD1. The CDR3 is 15 amino acids. J was trimmed by 7 bases and V by 3 bases; bases with no gene match: 5. Per germline, CDR1 SGHVS and CDR2 FNYEAQ. As DNA, the CDR3 is TGTGCCAGCAGCTTCGTGGACAGGGGGCATAATGAGCAGTTCTTC. Translation gives CASSFVDRGHNEQFF.

The gene calls are TRBV27 and TRBJ2-4, with 8 bases that match TRBD2. The CDR3 covers 20 residues. Germline CDR1 is MNHEY and CDR2 is SMNVEV (reference sequence). After removal of 0 bases from V and 3 bases from J, the junction contained 16 bases not matched to a gene. The CDR3 coding sequence is TGTGCCAGCAGTTTATCCCTGGGCGGGAGGACCTCCCACGGCAAAAACATTCAGTACTTC. Amino acid sequence: CASSLSLGGRTSHGKNIQYF.

The V call is TRBV15, the J call TRBJ2-6; D call uncertain. CDR3 length: 15 residues. Germline CDR1 LNHNV, CDR2 YYDKDF (reference sequence). Trimming removed 5 bases from V and 0 bases from J, with 8 bases in between. The CDR3 here is CATSERISGANVLTF. CDR3 coding DNA: TGTGCCACCAGCGAACGGATCTCTGGGGCCAACGTCCTGACTTTC. The whole variable domain, remainder taken from reference TRBV15 and TRBJ2-6, is DAMVIQNPRYQVTQFGKPVTLSCSQTLNHNVMYWYQQKSSQAPKLLFHYYDKDFNNEADTPDNFQSRRPNTSFCFLDIRSPGLGDTAMYLCATSERISGANVLTFGAGSRLTVL.

The rearrangement uses TRBV19 and TRBJ2-7; D not resolved. The CDR3 sequence is 12 residues long. The germline V and J ends were trimmed by 7 bases and 0 bases, with 7 bases remaining between them. Germline V gene sequence: CDR1 LNHDA, CDR2 SQIVND (reference sequence). Written as DNA, the CDR3 is TGTGCCAGTATAGACTCCTCCTACGAGCAGTACTTC. Translated: CASIDSSYEQYF.

This clonotype was recorded many times. The chain carries TRBV12-3 or TRBV12-4 and TRBJ2-7; D possibly corresponds to TRBD2 (7 bases). This CDR3 spans 14 amino acids. V lost 3 bases to trimming and J lost 7 bases, with 16 bases between them. This CDR3 is CASSFAGAPREQYF. The CDR3 region has the DNA TGTGCCAGCAGTTTCGCGGGGGCGCCACGGGAGCAGTACTTC.

This clonotype was seen ten or more times. The chain employs TRBV7-3 and TRBJ2-2; the D gene is possibly TRBD2 (6 bases). The germline gives CDR1 SGHTA, CDR2 FQGTGA. V was clipped by 3 bases and J by 2 bases, with 13 bases between them. The CDR3 totals 16 residues. The CDR3 spells CASSFVTGTNTGELFF. Written as DNA, the CDR3 is TGTGCCAGCAGCTTCGTAACGGGGACTAACACCGGGGAGCTGTTTTTT.

The table lists this clonotype with many counts. One end of the junction fails to match germline, which may point to a read error. This chain links TRBV7-2 with TRBJ2-3, with 9 nucleotides matching TRBD2. Germline V gives CDR1 SGHTA, CDR2 FQGNSA. The CDR3 spans 18 residues. Written as DNA, the CDR3 is TGTGCCAGCAGCTTAGTGCGGGGGGGCCAGTGGATCACAAATACGCAGTATTTT. It translates to CASSLVRGGQWITNTQYF.

This clonotype was seen a few times. V and J are TRBV29-1 and TRBJ1-1; D is uncertain. V gave up 4 bases and J gave up 3 bases, with 15 bases separating them. The CDR3 spans 14 residues. Germline V gives CDR1 SQVTM, CDR2 ANQGSEA. CDR3 nucleotide sequence: TGCAGCGTTGCGCCCGGGGAAGAAGACACTGAAGCTTTCTTT. It is translated as CSVAPGEEDTEAFF.

The genes are TRBV4-1 and TRBJ2-2; 8 nucleotides match TRBD2. V was clipped by 2 bases and J by 6 bases; unmatched bases: 2. The CDR3 length is 14 residues. In germline, CDR1 is MGHRA, CDR2 YSYEKL. In DNA, the CDR3 is TGCGCCAGCAGCCAACTAGCGGGTCCCGGGGAGCTGTTTTTT. Amino acid sequence: CASSQLAGPGELFF.

This clonotype has a handful of counts. The J gene is TRBJ2-3, the V gene TRBV20-1; 8 bases agree with TRBD2. Trimming removed 2 bases from V and 8 bases from J; junction bases left unmatched: 3. Per the germline V gene, CDR1 is DFQATT and CDR2 is SNEGSKA (reference sequence). There are 12 residues in the CDR3. CDR3 sequence: CSARHTSGTQYF. In nucleotides, the CDR3 is TGCAGTGCTAGACACACTAGCGGTACGCAGTATTTT.